Each of the 30 T cell receptor beta chains below was sequenced from the same sample in a study of kidney transplant recipient with SARS-CoV-2 infection. TCRdb recomputed calls from the reads with MiXCR, one row per CDR3 protein. The sample records 200,000 to 250,000 distinct CDR3 sequences, 25% to 35% being singletons. Sequenced here: a blood sample, sampled at baseline and between days 110 and 120 from a kidney transplant recipient. Receptors were obtained from a male patient aged 25 to 39 who had COVID-19 and was a kidney transplant recipient. Some T cells may originate from the graft donor.

This clonotype was recorded many times. The genes are TRBV12-3 or TRBV12-4 and TRBJ1-2; a possible D gene is TRBD1 (5 bases). V lost 5 bases, J lost 4 bases, and 23 bases lay in between. The CDR3 has 17 residues. This CDR3 reads CASSNGHSFRKTYGYTF. CDR3 bases: TGTGCCAGCAGTAACGGACACAGCTTCCGAAAGACCTATGGCTACACCTTC.

As regards this clonotype: A read error is possible here, since a much larger clone lies one base away. The chain employs TRBV11-2 and TRBJ2-3, with a weak D call TRBD2 (5 bases). The germline V gene encodes CDR1 SGHAT and CDR2 FQNNGV. This CDR3 spans 13 amino acids. CDR3 nucleotides: TGTGCCGGCAGCCCGGGGTTCCTCGATGCGCAGTATTTT. This encodes CAGSPGFLDAQYF.

This clonotype showed up many times. The CDR3 DNA sequence: TGTGCAAGTCGCGAAAGGCTGACTCCACGAAAGACCTATGGCTACACCTTC. Residues: CASRERLTPRKTYGYTF. The chain uses TRBV12-2 and TRBJ1-2. TRBV12-2 is marked as a pseudogene. The CDR3 length is 17 residues.

This clonotype has ten or more counts. The DNA for the CDR3 is TGTGCCAGCAGTGAAGCGGTCGACCTCGGATCACCCCTCCACTTT. Translated, it gives CASSEAVDLGSPLHF. The chain recombines TRBV2 with TRBJ1-6, with unresolved D. Germline V CDR1 and CDR2: SNHLY, FYNNEI. The CDR3 is 15 amino acids. Trimming took 0 bases from V and 10 from J, leaving 13 bases between them. Full variable domain (outside the CDR3, taken from reference TRBV2 and TRBJ1-6): EPEVTQTPSHQVTQMGQEVILRCVPISNHLYFYWYRQILGQKVEFLVSFYNNEISEKSEIFDDQFSVERPDGSNFTLKIRSTKLEDSAMYFCASSEAVDLGSPLHFGNGTRLTVT.

To note about this clonotype: A much larger clonotype is one base distant, so this may be a read error. This rearrangement joins TRBV6-5 to TRBJ2-5; D gene unclear. The ends were cut back, 0 bases at V and 4 bases at J, with 3 bases in the middle. Per the germline V gene, CDR1 is MNHEY and CDR2 is SVGAGI. The CDR3 runs 12 residues. The DNA of the CDR3 is TGTGCCAGCAGTTACTCTCTAGAGACCCAGTACTTC. Amino acids: CASSYSLETQYF.

A word on this clonotype: A read error may explain this, as a much larger clone is one base away. The chain combines TRBV12-3 or TRBV12-4 with TRBJ2-2; no clear D gene. The CDR3 spans 16 residues. The CDR3 DNA sequence: TGTGTCAGCAGTTCGACTTTCGGGCGTGGCACCGGGGAGCTGTTTTTT. Translation gives CVSSSTFGRGTGELFF.

With regard to this clonotype: The DNA is omitted, as the CDR3 cannot be located on it reliably, and the CDR3 follows TCRdb's listing. The chain couples TRBV12-2 to TRBJ2-7. TRBV12-2 is classified as a pseudogene. The CDR3 region is 17 residues in length, termini included. CDR3 sequence reads: CASRRRTTPRKTYGCTF.

This chain connects TRBV11-3 to TRBJ2-3; D unclear. The CDR3 extends over 12 amino acids. The germline V gene has CDR1 SGHNT and CDR2 YENEEA. V gave up 4 bases and J gave up 7 bases, with 9 bases separating them. The CDR3 DNA reads as TGTGCCAGCAGCTCCGGTCATTATACGCAGTATTTT. Residues: CASSSGHYTQYF.

On this clonotype: With a much larger clone just one base away, this may be a read error. The chain carries TRBV7-2 and TRBJ1-4; no firm D call. The germline V gene has CDR1 SGHTA and CDR2 FQGNSA. Trimming removed 3 bases from V and 7 bases from J, with 15 bases in between. This CDR3 has 15 amino acids. The CDR3 DNA is TGTGCCAGCAGCTTGATCCTACTCGACATTGAAAAACTGTTTTTT. This sequence encodes CASSLILLDIEKLFF. Using reference TRBV7-2 and TRBJ1-4 for the parts outside the CDR3, the full variable domain is GAGVSQSPSNKVTEKGKDVELRCDPISGHTALYWYRQSLGQGLEFLIYFQGNSAPDKSGLPSDRFSAERTGGSVSTLTIQRTQQEDSAVYLCASSLILLDIEKLFFGSGTQLSVL.

This clonotype came up many times. The rearrangement joins TRBV6-4 to TRBJ2-3; 12 positions agree with TRBD2. Trimming took 0 bases from V and 3 from J; bases not matched to a gene: 1. This CDR3 is 16 amino acids long. Per germline, CDR1 MRHNA and CDR2 SNTAGT. The CDR3 region is CASSDSGTSGTDTQYF. The CDR3 nucleotides are TGTGCCAGCAGTGACTCCGGGACTAGCGGGACAGATACGCAGTATTTT.

This clonotype was counted only a few times. This clone may be a read error of a much larger clone one base away. The chain is built from TRBV4-2 and TRBJ2-2; a possible D gene is TRBD1 (6 bases). V was cut by 2 bases and J by 4 bases, with 8 bases left in between. The V gene's germline CDR1 is LGHNA and CDR2 YNFKEQ. The CDR3 is 14 residues long. The CDR3 protein is CASSQTRGTGELFF. CDR3 in DNA: TGTGCCAGCAGCCAAACCAGGGGCACCGGGGAGCTGTTTTTT.

This clonotype has at least ten counts. The chain carries TRBV30 and TRBJ1-1; tentatively, D is TRBD1 (5 bases). V was cut by 4 bases and J by 1 base, with 10 bases left in between. The germline CDR1 and CDR2 sequences are GTSNPN and SVGIG (reference sequence). This CDR3 contains 13 residues. This CDR3 reads CAWKQEGNTEAFF. CDR3 in DNA: TGTGCCTGGAAACAGGAAGGGAACACTGAAGCTTTCTTT.

On this clonotype itself: A much bigger clone sits one base away, suggesting this may be a read error. This chain links TRBV11-2 with TRBJ2-5; 9 nucleotides line up with TRBD2. The J call may not be correct, given that the DNA end is closer to TRBJ2-7. This CDR3 is 15 amino acids long. The germline V gene encodes CDR1 SGHAT and CDR2 FQNNGV. CDR3 coding DNA: TGTGCCAGCAGCTTAGAGGCTAGCGGGATTTACGAGCAGTACTTC. It specifies CASSLEASGIYEQYF.

As to this clonotype: A read error may produce the germline difference seen at one junction end. The gene calls are TRBV5-3 and TRBJ1-2; D not resolved. TRBV5-3 is identified as an open reading frame with a role that is uncertain. The CDR3 covers 16 residues. The CDR3 region has the DNA TGTGCCAGATTGTTACCAGTGGTGAGAAAGATCTATGGCTACACATTC. It yields the protein CARLLPVVRKIYGYTF.

About this clonotype itself: It differs at one base from a far larger clone, so likely a read error. The chain recombines TRBV25-1 with TRBJ2-4, with 8 bases lining up with TRBD1. The J call may be wrong; the DNA end is better matched by TRBJ2-7. Germline loops: CDR1 MGHDK, CDR2 SYGVNS. The CDR3 has 15 amino acids. CDR3 amino acids: CAGSGANRGRNEQYF. Here the CDR3 DNA reads TGTGCCGGCAGTGGGGCAAACAGGGGGAGGAACGAGCAGTACTTC.

This clonotype was detected many times. In DNA form, the CDR3 reads TGTGCCAGCAGCTCCAGACAGGGCAGTGGAAACACTGAAGCTTTCTTT. Translation gives CASSSRQGSGNTEAFF. The rearrangement uses TRBV11-2 and TRBJ1-1; 7 positions match TRBD1. With V trimmed by 4 bases and J by 2 bases, 10 bases remained unmatched. The CDR3 totals 16 residues. In germline, CDR1 is SGHAT, CDR2 FQNNGV. Full variable domain (remainder filled in from reference TRBV11-2 and TRBJ1-1): EAGVAQSPRYKIIEKRQSVAFWCNPISGHATLYWYQQILGQGPKLLIQFQNNGVVDDSQLPKDRFSAERLKGVDSTLKIQPAKLEDSAVYLCASSSRQGSGNTEAFFGQGTRLTVV.

This clonotype was counted many times. The chain has TRBV3-1 and TRBJ2-1; 13 bases are shared with TRBD2. J was trimmed by 10 bases and V by 0 bases; bases with no gene match: 9. The V gene's germline CDR1 is LGHDT and CDR2 YNNKEL (reference sequence). This CDR3 spans 17 amino acids. The CDR3, as DNA: TGTGCCAGCAGCCAAGATTGGGGGACTAGCGGGACCGGGGAGCAGTTCTTC. Translation: CASSQDWGTSGTGEQFF.

As to this clonotype: A read error may be the cause here, since a much bigger clone is one base away. This chain connects TRBV19 to TRBJ1-5, with D possibly matching TRBD1 (5 bases). Germline-derived CDR1 and CDR2 are LNHDA and SQIVND (reference sequence). The CDR3 totals 14 residues. CDR3 amino acids: CASSISGMGQHQHF. CDR3 nucleotides: TGTGCCAGTAGTATTTCGGGGATGGGGCAGCACCAGCATTTT.

This clonotype was observed at least ten times. J is TRBJ2-5 and V is TRBV2, with D possibly matching TRBD2 (7 bases). The CDR3 consists of 16 residues. Looked up from germline, CDR1 is SNHLY and CDR2 is FYNNEI. With 3 bases removed from V and 7 bases from J, the gap between germline ends came to 21 bases. In DNA, the CDR3 is TGTGCCAGCAGTGAGGGGGCTAGCGGACTTGAGGGGACCCAGTACTTC. Its translation: CASSEGASGLEGTQYF.

This clonotype was seen ten or more times. The gene calls are TRBV6-2 or TRBV6-3 and TRBJ1-5; D gene uncertain. Germline V gene sequence: CDR1 MNHEY, CDR2 SVGEGT. V shed 2 bases and J shed 1 base, with 3 bases lying between them. The CDR3 covers 13 residues. CDR3 sequence (DNA): TGTGCCAGCAGTTACGAGAGCAATCAGCCCCAGCATTTT. Translating it yields CASSYESNQPQHF.

At least ten counts were recorded for this clonotype. V and J are TRBV8-2 and TRBJ1-2. TRBV8-2 is termed a pseudogene. CDR3 length: 16 amino acids. DNA for the CDR3: TGTGGCAGTCTACGACATGATAGCCGAAAGACCTATGGCTACACCTTC. It translates to CGSLRHDSRKTYGYTF.

This clonotype was found many times. The rearrangement joins TRBV10-3 to TRBJ2-7, with TRBD1 matching over 9 bases. This CDR3 contains 15 residues. V was clipped by 3 bases and J by 4 bases; unmatched bases: 7. The V gene's germline CDR1 is ENHRY and CDR2 SYGVKD. The CDR3 region has the DNA TGTGCCATCAGTGACCCGGGACAGGGACGATACGAGCAGTACTTC. This sequence encodes CAISDPGQGRYEQYF.

Note on this clonotype: A much larger clone is a single base away; this may be a read error. The V and J genes are TRBV20-1 and TRBJ1-3, with D possibly being TRBD1 (6 bases). CDR1 and CDR2 from the germline V gene are DFQATT and SNEGSKA (reference sequence). Trimming took 6 bases from V and 0 from J, leaving 12 bases between them. The CDR3 covers 14 residues. The DNA for the CDR3 is TGCAGTGCCCCGGGGGGCGGCTCTGGAAACACCATATATTTT. Translated: CSAPGGGSGNTIYF.

This clonotype has a count of ten or more. The V and J genes are TRBV24-1 and TRBJ1-1, with D uncertain. The CDR3 has 14 amino acids. The V end lost 4 bases, the J end lost 2 bases, and 10 bases lay between the germline ends. Germline CDR1 KGHDR, CDR2 SFDVKD. The CDR3 region has the DNA TGTGCCACCAGTGACCCCGCGGATAACACTGAAGCTTTCTTT. It is translated as CATSDPADNTEAFF.

This clonotype was seen repeatedly, ten times or more. The chain links TRBV2 to TRBJ1-6; D may be TRBD1 (5 bases). CDR3 size: 18 residues. Germline CDR1 and CDR2: SNHLY and FYNNEI. V was trimmed by 0 bases and J by 0 bases, leaving 12 bases between them. CDR3 region: CASSEAGDESSYNSPLHF. CDR3 bases: TGTGCCAGCAGTGAAGCAGGGGACGAGAGCTCCTATAATTCACCCCTCCACTTT.

To note about this clonotype: With a much larger clone just one base away, this may be a read error. The V and J genes are TRBV24-1 and TRBJ2-7; TRBD1 might be the D (7 bases). Germline V lookup: CDR1 KGHDR, CDR2 SFDVKD. V was clipped by 5 bases and J by 4 bases, with 17 bases between them. The CDR3 loop spans 15 amino acids. The CDR3 is CATSGIRGATYEQYF. The CDR3 coding sequence is TGTGCCACCAGTGGTATCAGGGGGGCTACTTACGAGCAGTACTTC.

For this clonotype: A much larger clone lies a single base off, so this may be a read error. No conserved phenylalanine or tryptophan ends this CDR3, so it is likely a read error. The CDR3 DNA is TGTGCCAGCAGCTTAGGGAGACTGGACCCTCAAGAGACCCAGTACCTC. It specifies CASSLGRLDPQETQYL. The chain joins TRBV11-2 to TRBJ2-5; D ambiguous. This CDR3 has 16 amino acids. Germline CDR1 and CDR2: SGHAT and FQNNGV. Between the trimmed V and J ends, which lost 1 base and 2 bases, there was a span of 14 bases.

Ten or more counts support this clonotype. The rearrangement joins TRBV28 to TRBJ2-1; D remains unclear. CDR1 and CDR2 (germline): MDHEN, SYDVKM. Trimming left V 4 bases short and J 2 bases short, with 15 bases between. The CDR3 extends over 16 amino acids. The CDR3 loop reads CASSSYSAATYNEQFF. DNA of the CDR3: TGTGCCAGCAGTTCGTACTCGGCGGCCACCTACAATGAGCAGTTCTTC.

This clonotype has a count of ten or more. The chain has TRBV28 and TRBJ1-5; no reliable D call. The germline V gene has CDR1 MDHEN and CDR2 SYDVKM. Trimming stripped 7 bases from V and 6 bases from J, with 13 bases between. The CDR3 totals 13 residues. The DNA of the CDR3 is TGTGCCAGCACCCTGGTAGGAGTTCAGCCCCAGCATTTT. The encoded protein is CASTLVGVQPQHF.

This clonotype was picked up many times. This chain joins TRBV27 and TRBJ2-4; no reliable D call. This CDR3 contains 13 residues. The V gene lost 2 bases and the J gene lost 4 bases, with 6 bases spanning the gap. Germline V gene sequence: CDR1 MNHEY, CDR2 SMNVEV (reference sequence). CDR3 DNA sequence: TGTGCCAGCAGTTTAAGCTTTAAAAACATTCAGTACTTC. Its translation is CASSLSFKNIQYF.